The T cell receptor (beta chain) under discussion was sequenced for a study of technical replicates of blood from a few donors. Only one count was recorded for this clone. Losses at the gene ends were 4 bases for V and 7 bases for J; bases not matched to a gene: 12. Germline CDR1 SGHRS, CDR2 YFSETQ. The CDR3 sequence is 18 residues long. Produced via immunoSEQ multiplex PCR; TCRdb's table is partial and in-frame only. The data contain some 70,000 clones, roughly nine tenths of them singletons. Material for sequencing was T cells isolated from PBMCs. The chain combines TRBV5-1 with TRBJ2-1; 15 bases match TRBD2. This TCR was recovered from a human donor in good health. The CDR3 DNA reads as TGCGCCAGCAGCCCGGGACTAGCGGGGGGACCAGGGATGAATGAGCAGTTCTTC. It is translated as CASSPGLAGGPGMNEQFF.